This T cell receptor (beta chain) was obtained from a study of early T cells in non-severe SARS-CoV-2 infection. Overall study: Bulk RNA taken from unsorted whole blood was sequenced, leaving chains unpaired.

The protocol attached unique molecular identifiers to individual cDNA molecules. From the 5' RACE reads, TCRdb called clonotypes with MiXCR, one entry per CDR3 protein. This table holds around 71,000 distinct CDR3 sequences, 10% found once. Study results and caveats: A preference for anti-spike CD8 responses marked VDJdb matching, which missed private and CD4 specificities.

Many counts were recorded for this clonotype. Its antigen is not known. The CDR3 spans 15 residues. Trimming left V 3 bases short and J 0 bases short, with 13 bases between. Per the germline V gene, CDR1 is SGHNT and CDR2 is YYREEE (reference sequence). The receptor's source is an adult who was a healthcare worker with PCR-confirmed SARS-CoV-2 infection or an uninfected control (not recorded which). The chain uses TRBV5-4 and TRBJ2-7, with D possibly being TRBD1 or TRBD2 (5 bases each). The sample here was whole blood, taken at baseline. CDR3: CASSSYSGTSYEQYF. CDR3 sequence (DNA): TGTGCCAGCAGCTCCTACTCCGGGACCTCCTACGAGCAGTACTTC. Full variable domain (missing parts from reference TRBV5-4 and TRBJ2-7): ETGVTQSPTHLIKTRGQQVTLRCSSQSGHNTVSWYQQALGQGPQFIFQYYREEENGRGNFPPRFSGLQFPNYSSELNVNALELDDSALYLCASSSYSGTSYEQYFGPGTRLTVT.